The TCR beta chain described here comes from a study of Graves' ophthalmopathy and Graves' hyperthyroidism. General study results and limits: At around 68% sensitivity and about 72% specificity, the model predicted progression of the ophthalmopathy. Blood also contained most of the expanded thyroid clonotypes above 0.001 frequency.

J was trimmed by 7 bases and V by 2 bases; bases with no gene match: 10. The CDR3 contains 17 residues. Germline CDR1 reads SGDLS; CDR2 reads YYNGEE. Ophthalmopathy cases showed moderate-to-severe activity, scoring CAS ≥3 and NOSPECS ≥4, with duration under 3 months. PBMCs had their origin in fresh peripheral blood (about 10 ml). This clonotype was seen more than once but under ten times. Its antigen is not known. RNA transcripts yielded amplified TCR beta CDR3 regions. Scientists carried out first-round RT-PCR using HTBI primers and then a second-round multiplex PCR. TCRdb re-called the multiplex PCR reads through MiXCR, storing one row per CDR3 protein. The sample yields roughly 300,000 distinct CDR3 sequences, roughly 15% seen once.

This TCR derives from an adult man with Graves' ophthalmopathy. The chain is built from TRBV9 and TRBJ2-5, with 14 bases aligning to TRBD2. The sample comprised peripheral blood. CDR3 nucleotide sequence: TGTGCCAGCAGCGTGCGCGAGACTAGCGGGGGGGCCGGGACCCAGTACTTC. Translating it yields CASSVRETSGGAGTQYF.